The T cell receptor (beta chain) under discussion was sequenced for a study of OX40 agonist ivuxolimab in advanced cancers. Across the whole study: A male proportion of 82.7% was recorded, with mean age approximately 64 years and range 23 to 79.

Looked up from germline, CDR1 is SGHAT and CDR2 is FQNNGV. The CDR3 totals 14 residues. After removal of 3 bases from V and 6 bases from J, the junction contained 5 bases not matched to a gene. Method: immunoSEQ multiplex PCR; TCRdb's copy keeps in-frame clones and lacks some. The table shows some 74,000 clones, with less than 95% occurring only once. Concerning this clone: Its target is unknown.

Whole-study findings and limits: On average, CD8+ T cells had more expanded clones than CD4+.

The chain uses TRBV11-2 and TRBJ2-1, with TRBD2 matching over 7 bases. This TCR derives from an adult with an advanced solid tumor such as melanoma, head and neck, liver or kidney cancer. The specimen comprised CD4+ or CD8+ T cells sorted from blood, sampled in a trial of the OX40 agonist ivuxolimab. CDR3 DNA: TGTGCCAGCAGCTTCCGCGGGGGAGTCAATGAGCAGTTCTTC. Translating it yields CASSFRGGVNEQFF.